The rows below give T cell receptor beta chains drawn from one sample of a study of cytomegalovirus exposure and HLA in healthy donors. The protocol was immunoSEQ multiplex PCR, while the TCRdb copy is restricted to in-frame clones and leaves out a portion. The table records some 150,000 clones, roughly 80% of them present only once. Input material: PBMCs. The source is a man between 25 and 39 years old in good health and CMV-seropositive. CDR3s leave out the opening cysteine and the closing phenylalanine or tryptophan. Where a row states a size, it is once, few, many or the class of an expanded clone; other rows omit it.

CDR3 protein	clone size	J gene	V gene
ASSEKTSGDPSSTDTQY	NA	TRBJ2-3	TRBV10-1
ASSPPGQGYNEQF	NA	TRBJ2-1	TRBV4-1
ASSRYPGQGMRGSGANVLT	once	TRBJ2-6	TRBV4-2
ASSLNPRTSGRSYEQY	NA	TRBJ2-7	TRBV13
ASRPDTSTDTQY	NA	TRBJ2-3	TRBV27
ASTRDRGSETQY	few	TRBJ2-5	TRBV7-9
ASSESGDSSGNTIY	NA	TRBJ1-3	TRBV10-1
ASTPGVGGDYEQY	NA	TRBJ2-7	TRBV6-6
ASSFGTGDRSPLH	few	TRBJ1-6	TRBV7-9
ASSLVDSFYNSPLH	NA	TRBJ1-6	TRBV14
ASSRRSVPYNSPLH	few	TRBJ1-6	TRBV14
ASSLSTGDVNEQF	NA	TRBJ2-1	TRBV28
AWSPGAYNEQF	NA	TRBJ2-1	TRBV30
ASSPPDHYEQY	NA	TRBJ2-7	TRBV18
ASSLYGFEETQY	NA	TRBJ2-5	TRBV5-1
ASSVVSGGLADTQY	NA	TRBJ2-3	TRBV9